The 18 T cell receptor beta chains reported below all come from one sample, sequenced in a study of neoadjuvant anti-PD-1 for oral cavity cancer. The protocol was immunoSEQ multiplex PCR, while the TCRdb copy is restricted to in-frame clones and leaves out a portion. The sample shows 30,000 to 35,000 clones, around nine tenths of them seen only once. The sequencing here drew on PBMCs, taken before nivolumab (anti-PD-1) treatment. The receptors were gathered from a person between 35 and 79 years old with oral cavity squamous cell carcinoma.

This sequence joins TRBV19 and TRBJ1-1; 9 bases align to TRBD1. The CDR3 has 13 amino acids. Germline V lookup: CDR1 LNHDA, CDR2 SQIVND (reference sequence). V shed 5 bases, J shed 4 bases, and the junction held 2 bases outside the gene matches. As DNA, the CDR3 is TGTGCCAGTAGTCAACAGGGGGCCACTGAAGCTTTCTTT. It specifies CASSQQGATEAFF.

The CDR3 sequence: CASRPQGAQPQHF. CDR3 bases: TGTGCCAGCAGGCCACAGGGGGCTCAGCCCCAGCATTTT. The chain links TRBV6-1 to TRBJ1-5; 9 bases are shared with TRBD1. Germline V CDR1 and CDR2: MNHNS, SASEGT. V dropped 6 bases and J dropped 6; count of bases not matched to a gene: 3. CDR3 size: 13 residues.

This clone was observed a single time. The CDR3 protein is CASSLSPSANTGELFF. CDR3 bases: TGTGCCAGCAGTTTATCTCCTAGCGCGAACACCGGGGAGCTGTTTTTT. V and J are TRBV28 and TRBJ2-2, with D possibly being TRBD2 (6 bases). Germline CDR1 is MDHEN and CDR2 is SYDVKM. The CDR3 consists of 16 residues. The V gene lost 1 base and the J gene lost 0 bases, with 9 bases spanning the gap.

This clone was recorded once. The chain has TRBV6-5 and TRBJ2-7, with D hard to call. The V and J ends lost 2 bases and 3 bases respectively, with 8 bases between them. Germline CDR1 and CDR2: MNHEY and SVGAGI. There are 13 residues in the CDR3. The CDR3, as DNA: TGTGCCAGCAGTTACGGTCCTAACTACGAGCAGTACTTC. Amino acids: CASSYGPNYEQYF.

The gene calls are TRBV30 and TRBJ1-1, with 8 bases identical to TRBD1. V lost 5 bases and J lost 0; bases outside the gene matches: 5. CDR3 length equals 14 residues. Germline V gene lookup returns CDR1 GTSNPN and CDR2 SVGIG (reference sequence). Here the CDR3 reads CAWETGVVNTEAFF. The CDR3 region has the DNA TGTGCCTGGGAGACAGGGGTAGTGAACACTGAAGCTTTCTTT.

The chain joins TRBV6-5 to TRBJ2-1, with D tentatively TRBD2 (6 bases). There are 13 residues in the CDR3. The germline V and J ends were trimmed by 8 bases and 1 base, with 9 bases remaining between them. Germline CDR1 and CDR2: MNHEY and SVGAGI. In nucleotides, the CDR3 is TGTGCCAGCCGGCGGGGATCCTACAATGAGCAGTTCTTC. Its translation is CASRRGSYNEQFF.

V and J are TRBV27 and TRBJ1-2, with 8 bases lining up with TRBD1. CDR1 MNHEY and CDR2 SMNVEV come from the germline V gene (reference sequence). The CDR3 contains 16 residues. Trimming removed 6 bases from V and 2 bases from J; junction bases left unmatched: 11. DNA of the CDR3: TGTGCCAGCAGGCGCCTTAGCGGGGACAGGAACTATGGCTACACCTTC. It yields the protein CASRRLSGDRNYGYTF.

The chain uses TRBV15 and TRBJ2-2; 14 positions agree with TRBD2. V shed 6 bases, J shed 2 bases, and the junction held 17 bases outside the gene matches. Germline V CDR1 and CDR2: LNHNV, YYDKDF (reference sequence). The CDR3 spans 21 residues. The CDR3 region has the DNA TGTGCCACCAGGCGAGAGTATAGGGGACTAGCGGGGGTAAATAACACCGGGGAGCTGTTTTTT. Translation gives CATRREYRGLAGVNNTGELFF.

J is TRBJ2-7 and V is TRBV6-6; possibly TRBD2 for D (5 bases). The CDR3 runs to 13 residues. V was cut by 6 bases and J by 3 bases, with 12 bases left in between. The germline gives CDR1 MNHNY, CDR2 SVGAGI (reference sequence). The CDR3 spells CASRPGEGYEQYF. CDR3 bases: TGTGCCAGCAGACCAGGAGAGGGCTACGAGCAGTACTTC.

The J gene is TRBJ1-5, the V gene TRBV5-1, with a weak D call TRBD1 (5 bases). Between the trimmed V and J ends, which lost 2 bases and 2 bases, there was a span of 8 bases. The V gene's germline CDR1 is SGHRS and CDR2 YFSETQ. CDR3 length equals 14 residues. DNA of the CDR3: TGCGCCAGCAGCTTCTCGGGGGGCAATCAGCCCCAGCATTTT. Protein: CASSFSGGNQPQHF.

This CDR3 is CASSLVLAGNTGELFF. CDR3 sequence (DNA): TGCGCCAGCAGCTTGGTTCTAGCGGGGAACACCGGGGAGCTGTTTTTT. The chain has TRBV5-1 and TRBJ2-2; TRBD2 agrees at 8 bases. Germline CDR1 is SGHRS and CDR2 is YFSETQ. CDR3 length: 16 amino acids. V lost 0 bases and J lost 1; bases outside the gene matches: 2.

The chain recombines TRBV2 with TRBJ2-4; perhaps TRBD1 as D (6 bases). Trimming cost V 6 bases and J 1 base, with 19 bases left between them. The CDR3 is made up of 17 amino acids. The germline CDR1 and CDR2 sequences are SNHLY and FYNNEI. CDR3 protein: CASSALVRGLAKNIQYF. The CDR3 nucleotides read TGTGCCAGCAGCGCCCTCGTCAGGGGTCTCGCCAAAAACATTCAGTACTTC.

This clone was recorded a few times. This chain uses TRBV6-5 with TRBJ1-6; tentative D call: TRBD1 (5 bases). CDR1 is MNHEY, CDR2 SVGAGI, per germline. CDR3 size: 14 residues. Trimming left V 6 bases short and J 5 bases short, with 11 bases between. The CDR3 loop is CASSRDLDNSPLHF. The CDR3 region has the DNA TGTGCCAGCAGCCGGGACTTGGATAATTCACCCCTCCACTTT.

With respect to this clone: Other nucleotide sequences in the sample specify the same CDR3. The rearrangement uses TRBV7-2 and TRBJ1-2; D gene unclear. The CDR3 extends over 12 amino acids. The V gene's germline CDR1 is SGHTA and CDR2 FQGNSA. V lost 2 bases to trimming and J lost 8 bases, with 9 bases between them. CDR3 in DNA: TGTGCCAGCAGCTTAACGGGAGGGGGCTACACCTTC. It specifies CASSLTGGGYTF.

The chain is built from TRBV11-2 and TRBJ1-5; D gene uncertain. From germline, CDR1 is SGHAT and CDR2 FQNNGV. Deletions cut 2 bases from V and 7 bases from J, with 12 bases between. The CDR3 is 14 amino acids. The CDR3 bases are TGTGCCAGCAGCTTATTCGGGCTAAGGCAGCCCCAGCATTTT. Its translation: CASSLFGLRQPQHF.

This chain links TRBV13 with TRBJ2-5; D is undetermined. CDR3 size: 19 residues. The V and J ends lost 4 bases and 5 bases respectively, with 29 bases between them. CDR1 and CDR2 from the germline V gene are PRHDT and FYEKMQ (reference sequence). Written as DNA, the CDR3 is TGTGCCAGCAGCTCCACCGGACGGCGTACGGGTGCGCGACTGGAGACCCAGTACTTC. Its translation is CASSSTGRRTGARLETQYF.

This clone was found once. The CDR3: CASSVTGTGGSYEQFF. The CDR3 nucleotides read TGTGCCAGTAGTGTCACTGGGACAGGGGGATCGTATGAGCAGTTCTTC. V and J are TRBV19 and TRBJ2-1, with 11 bases lining up with TRBD1. In germline, CDR1 is LNHDA, CDR2 SQIVND (reference sequence). V lost 5 bases to trimming and J lost 8 bases; unmatched junction nucleotides: 11. This CDR3 is 16 amino acids long.

CDR3 bases: TGTGCCAGCAGCGTCTCAGGGGGGTCCTACGAGCAGTACTTC. Protein: CASSVSGGSYEQYF. This chain links TRBV9 with TRBJ2-7, with D possibly matching TRBD1 (7 bases). Germline CDR1 and CDR2: SGDLS and YYNGEE. This CDR3 spans 14 amino acids. V dropped 2 bases and J dropped 1 base, with 10 bases sitting between them.